This note documents a single TCR beta chain sequence. What it binds is unknown. There are 15 residues in the CDR3. V shed 2 bases and J 6 bases; nucleotides not matched to a gene: 9. The V gene's germline CDR1 is GTSNPN and CDR2 SVGIG (reference sequence). Some clones are missing from TCRdb's copy, which holds only in-frame ones; the method was immunoSEQ multiplex PCR. This sample has around 2.3 million clones; about 94% occur once, and the top ten carry 0.1% to 0.15%. These data come from a study of shared clonotypes between healthy human individuals. Regarding the study as a whole: Sampling was confined to blood; repertoires within tissues likely differ. Among donors, sharing of clonotypes was expected to be affected by sequencing depth. On the whole, naive subsets had larger estimated richness than memory subsets had. Rarefaction showed sorted-subset sequencing was incomplete despite large depth.

The chain is built from TRBV30 and TRBJ1-1, with 10 nucleotides matching TRBD1. Sequences were obtained from naive CD4+ T cells sorted from blood. Specified subset: CD45RA+ positively selected. The TCR originated in a man between 18 and 35 years old in good health. The CDR3 coding sequence is TGTGCCTGGAGTCAGATCGGGACAGGGGCGCCTGAAGCTTTCTTT. This gives the protein CAWSQIGTGAPEAFF.